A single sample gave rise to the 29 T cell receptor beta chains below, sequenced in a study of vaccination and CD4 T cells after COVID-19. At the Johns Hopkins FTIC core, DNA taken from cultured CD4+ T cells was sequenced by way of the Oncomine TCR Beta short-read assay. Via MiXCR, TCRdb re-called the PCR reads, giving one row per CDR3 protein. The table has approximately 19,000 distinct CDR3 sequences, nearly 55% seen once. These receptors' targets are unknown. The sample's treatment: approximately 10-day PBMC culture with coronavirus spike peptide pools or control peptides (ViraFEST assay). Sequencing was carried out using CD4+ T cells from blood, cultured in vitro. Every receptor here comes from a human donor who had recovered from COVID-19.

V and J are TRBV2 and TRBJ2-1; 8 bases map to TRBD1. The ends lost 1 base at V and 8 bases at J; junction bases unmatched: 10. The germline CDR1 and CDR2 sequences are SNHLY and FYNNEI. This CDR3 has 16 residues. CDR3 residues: CASSEGRAGGTDEQFF. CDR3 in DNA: TGTGCCAGCAGTGAAGGGCGGGCAGGGGGCACAGATGAGCAGTTCTTC.

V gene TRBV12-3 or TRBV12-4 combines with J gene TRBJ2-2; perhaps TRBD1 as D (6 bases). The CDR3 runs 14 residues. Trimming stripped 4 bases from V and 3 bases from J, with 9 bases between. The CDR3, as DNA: TGTGCCAGCAGTTACAGGGAAGACACCGGGGAGCTGTTTTTT. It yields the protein CASSYREDTGELFF.

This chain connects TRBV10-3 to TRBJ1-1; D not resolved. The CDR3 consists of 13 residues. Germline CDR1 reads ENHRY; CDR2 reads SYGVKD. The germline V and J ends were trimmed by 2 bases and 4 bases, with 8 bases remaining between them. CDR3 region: CAISEAVRTEAFF. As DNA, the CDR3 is TGTGCCATCAGTGAGGCAGTACGCACTGAAGCTTTCTTT.

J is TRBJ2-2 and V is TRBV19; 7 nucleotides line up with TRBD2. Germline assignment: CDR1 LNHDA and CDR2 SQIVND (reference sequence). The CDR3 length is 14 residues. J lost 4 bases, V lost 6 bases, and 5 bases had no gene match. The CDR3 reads CASRRSGTTGELFF. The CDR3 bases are TGTGCCAGTAGAAGGAGCGGGACCACCGGGGAGCTGTTTTTT.

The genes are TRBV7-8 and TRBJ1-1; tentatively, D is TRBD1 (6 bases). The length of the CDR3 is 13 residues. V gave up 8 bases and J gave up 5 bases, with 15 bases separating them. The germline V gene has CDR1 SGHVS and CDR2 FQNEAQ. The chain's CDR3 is CASRSGGRTEAFF. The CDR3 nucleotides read TGTGCCAGCCGTTCCGGGGGGCGAACTGAAGCTTTCTTT.

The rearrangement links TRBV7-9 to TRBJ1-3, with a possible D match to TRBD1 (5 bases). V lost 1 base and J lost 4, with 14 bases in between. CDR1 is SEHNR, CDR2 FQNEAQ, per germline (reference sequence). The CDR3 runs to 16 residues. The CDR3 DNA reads TGTGCCAGCAGCTTAGGGAGCGGGGGGTCCGGAAACACCATATATTTT. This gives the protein CASSLGSGGSGNTIYF.

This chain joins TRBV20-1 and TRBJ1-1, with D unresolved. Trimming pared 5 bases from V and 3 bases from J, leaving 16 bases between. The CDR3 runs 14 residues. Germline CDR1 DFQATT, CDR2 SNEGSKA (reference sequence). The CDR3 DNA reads TGCAGTGCTCCGAGGCCCCCTGGGTACACTGAAGCTTTCTTT. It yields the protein CSAPRPPGYTEAFF.

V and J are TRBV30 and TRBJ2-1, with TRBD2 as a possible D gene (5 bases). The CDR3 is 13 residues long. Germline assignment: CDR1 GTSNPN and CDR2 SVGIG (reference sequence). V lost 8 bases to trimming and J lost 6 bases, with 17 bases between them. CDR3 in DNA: TGTGCCGGCACAGTACTAGTCCTCAATGAGCAGTTCTTC. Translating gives CAGTVLVLNEQFF.

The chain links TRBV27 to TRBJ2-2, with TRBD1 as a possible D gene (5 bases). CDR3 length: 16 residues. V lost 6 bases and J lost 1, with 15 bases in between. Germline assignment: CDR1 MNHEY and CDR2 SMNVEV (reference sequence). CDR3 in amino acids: CASSTYRNLNTGELFF. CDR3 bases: TGTGCCAGCAGCACATACAGGAACCTGAACACCGGGGAGCTGTTTTTT.

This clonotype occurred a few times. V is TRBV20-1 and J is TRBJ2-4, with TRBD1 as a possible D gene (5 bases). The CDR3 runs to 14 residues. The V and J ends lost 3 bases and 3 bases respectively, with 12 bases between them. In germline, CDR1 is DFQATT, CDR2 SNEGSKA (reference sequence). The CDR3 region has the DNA TGCAGTGCTAGTTCAGGGATCGACAAAAACATTCAGTACTTC. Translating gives CSASSGIDKNIQYF.

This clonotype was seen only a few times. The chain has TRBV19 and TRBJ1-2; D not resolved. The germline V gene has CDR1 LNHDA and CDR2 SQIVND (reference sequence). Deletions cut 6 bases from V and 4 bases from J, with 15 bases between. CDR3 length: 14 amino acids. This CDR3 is CASRKGQESYGYTF. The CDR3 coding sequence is TGTGCCAGTAGAAAGGGCCAAGAAAGCTATGGCTACACCTTC.

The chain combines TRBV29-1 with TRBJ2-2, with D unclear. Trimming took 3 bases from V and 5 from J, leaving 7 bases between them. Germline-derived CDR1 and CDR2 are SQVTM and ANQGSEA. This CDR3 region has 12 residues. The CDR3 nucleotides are TGCAGCGTTGATGGACGGACCGGGGAGCTGTTTTTT. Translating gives CSVDGRTGELFF.

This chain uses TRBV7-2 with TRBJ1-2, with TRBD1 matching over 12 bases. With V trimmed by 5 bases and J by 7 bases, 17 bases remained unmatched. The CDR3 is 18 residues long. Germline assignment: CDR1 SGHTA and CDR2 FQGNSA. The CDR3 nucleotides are TGTGCCAGCAGCAGCTGGGTGGGCGGGGGACAGGGGGCGGCTGGCTACACCTTC. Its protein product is CASSSWVGGGQGAAGYTF. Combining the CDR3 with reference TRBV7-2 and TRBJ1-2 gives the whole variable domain GAGVSQSPSNKVTEKGKDVELRCDPISGHTALYWYRQSLGQGLEFLIYFQGNSAPDKSGLPSDRFSAERTGGSVSTLTIQRTQQEDSAVYLCASSSWVGGGQGAAGYTFGSGTRLTVV.

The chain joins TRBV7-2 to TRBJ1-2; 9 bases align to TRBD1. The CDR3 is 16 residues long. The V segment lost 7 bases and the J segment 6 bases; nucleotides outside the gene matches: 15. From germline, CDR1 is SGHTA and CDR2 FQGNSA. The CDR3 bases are TGTGCCAGCAACTCATTGGGGGGTGGACAGGGGAATGGCTACACCTTC. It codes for CASNSLGGGQGNGYTF.

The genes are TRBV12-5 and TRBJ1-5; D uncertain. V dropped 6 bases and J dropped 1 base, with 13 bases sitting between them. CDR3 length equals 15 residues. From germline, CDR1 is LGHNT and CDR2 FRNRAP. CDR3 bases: TGTGCTAGTGGGACCCCCCTGTTGAGCAATCAGCCCCAGCATTTT. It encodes CASGTPLLSNQPQHF.

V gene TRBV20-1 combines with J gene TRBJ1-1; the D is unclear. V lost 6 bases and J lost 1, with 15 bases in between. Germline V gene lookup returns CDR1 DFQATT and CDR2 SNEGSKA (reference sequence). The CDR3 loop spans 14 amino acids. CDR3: CSAEFRRRNTEAFF. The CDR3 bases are TGCAGTGCAGAGTTCCGACGGAGGAACACTGAAGCTTTCTTT.

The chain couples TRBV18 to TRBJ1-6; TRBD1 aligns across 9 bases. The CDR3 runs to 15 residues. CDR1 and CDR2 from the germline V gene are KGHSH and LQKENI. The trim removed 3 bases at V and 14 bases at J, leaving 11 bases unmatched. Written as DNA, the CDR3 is TGTGCCAGCTCACCCTTCTCGGACAGGGGTGAGGCCCTCCACTTT. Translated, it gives CASSPFSDRGEALHF.

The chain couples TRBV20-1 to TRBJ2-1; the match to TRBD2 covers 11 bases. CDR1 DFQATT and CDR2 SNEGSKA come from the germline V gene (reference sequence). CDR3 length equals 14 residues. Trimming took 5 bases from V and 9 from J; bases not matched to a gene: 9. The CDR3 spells CSAPGLAGVSEQFF. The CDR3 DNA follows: TGCAGTGCTCCCGGACTAGCGGGTGTTAGTGAGCAGTTCTTC.

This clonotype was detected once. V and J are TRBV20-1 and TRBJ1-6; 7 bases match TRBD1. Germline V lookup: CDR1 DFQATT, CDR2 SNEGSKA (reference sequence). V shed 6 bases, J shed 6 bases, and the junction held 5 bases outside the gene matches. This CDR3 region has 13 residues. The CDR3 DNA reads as TGCAGTGCAAAGACAGGGAGTAATTCACCCCTCCACTTT. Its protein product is CSAKTGSNSPLHF.

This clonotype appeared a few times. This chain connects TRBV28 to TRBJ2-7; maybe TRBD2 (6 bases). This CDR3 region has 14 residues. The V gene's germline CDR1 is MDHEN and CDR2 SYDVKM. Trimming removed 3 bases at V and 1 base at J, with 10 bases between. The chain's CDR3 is CASSFGGASYEQYF. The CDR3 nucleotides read TGTGCCAGCAGTTTTGGCGGGGCGTCCTACGAGCAGTACTTC.

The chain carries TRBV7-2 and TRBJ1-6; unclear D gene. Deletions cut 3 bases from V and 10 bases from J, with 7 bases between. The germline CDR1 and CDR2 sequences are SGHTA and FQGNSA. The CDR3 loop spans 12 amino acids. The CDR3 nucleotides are TGTGCCAGCAGCTTTCCACCCTCACCCCTCCACTTT. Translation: CASSFPPSPLHF. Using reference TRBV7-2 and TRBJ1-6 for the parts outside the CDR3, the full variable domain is GAGVSQSPSNKVTEKGKDVELRCDPISGHTALYWYRQSLGQGLEFLIYFQGNSAPDKSGLPSDRFSAERTGGSVSTLTIQRTQQEDSAVYLCASSFPPSPLHFGNGTRLTVT.

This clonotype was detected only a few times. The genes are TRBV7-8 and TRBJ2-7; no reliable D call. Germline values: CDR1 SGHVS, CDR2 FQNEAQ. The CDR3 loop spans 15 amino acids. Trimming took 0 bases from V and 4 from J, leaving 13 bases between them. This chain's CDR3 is CASSLARMGNYEQYF. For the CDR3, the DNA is TGTGCCAGCAGCTTAGCGCGGATGGGTAATTACGAGCAGTACTTC.

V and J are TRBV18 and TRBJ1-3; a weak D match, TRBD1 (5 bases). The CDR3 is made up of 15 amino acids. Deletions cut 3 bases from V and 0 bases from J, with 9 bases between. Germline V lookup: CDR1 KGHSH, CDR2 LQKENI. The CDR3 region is CASSPGDGSGNTIYF. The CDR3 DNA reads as TGTGCCAGCTCACCCGGGGACGGCTCTGGAAACACCATATATTTT.

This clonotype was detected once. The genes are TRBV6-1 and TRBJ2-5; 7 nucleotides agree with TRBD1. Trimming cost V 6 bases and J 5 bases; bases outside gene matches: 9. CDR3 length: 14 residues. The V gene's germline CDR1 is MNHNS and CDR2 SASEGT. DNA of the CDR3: TGTGCCAGCAGATTGACAGGGACCCTCGAGACCCAGTACTTC. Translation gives CASRLTGTLETQYF.

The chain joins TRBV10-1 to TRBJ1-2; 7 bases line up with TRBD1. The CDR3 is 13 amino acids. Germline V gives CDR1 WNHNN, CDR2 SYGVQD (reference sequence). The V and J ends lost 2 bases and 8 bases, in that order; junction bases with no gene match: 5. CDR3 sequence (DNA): TGCGCCAGCAGTGAGGACAGGGCCCGAGGCTACACCTTC. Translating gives CASSEDRARGYTF.

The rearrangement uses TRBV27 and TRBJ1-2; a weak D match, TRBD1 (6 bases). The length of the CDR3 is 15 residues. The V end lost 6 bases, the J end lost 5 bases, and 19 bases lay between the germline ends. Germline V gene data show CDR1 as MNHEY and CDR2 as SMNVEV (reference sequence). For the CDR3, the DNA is TGTGCCAGCAGACTTTACCAAGGGGGGAATTATGGCTACACCTTC. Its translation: CASRLYQGGNYGYTF.

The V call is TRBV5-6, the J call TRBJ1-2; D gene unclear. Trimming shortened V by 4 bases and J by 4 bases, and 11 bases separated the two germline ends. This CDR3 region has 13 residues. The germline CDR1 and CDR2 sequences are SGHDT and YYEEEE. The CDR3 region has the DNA TGTGCCAGCAGCCCAACGGAGAGCTATGGCTACACCTTC. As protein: CASSPTESYGYTF.

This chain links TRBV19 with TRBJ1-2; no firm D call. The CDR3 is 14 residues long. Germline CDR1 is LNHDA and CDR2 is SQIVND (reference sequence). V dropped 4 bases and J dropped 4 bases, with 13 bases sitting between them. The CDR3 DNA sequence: TGTGCCAGTAGTAGTGCCACGGACCTCTATGGCTACACCTTC. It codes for CASSSATDLYGYTF.

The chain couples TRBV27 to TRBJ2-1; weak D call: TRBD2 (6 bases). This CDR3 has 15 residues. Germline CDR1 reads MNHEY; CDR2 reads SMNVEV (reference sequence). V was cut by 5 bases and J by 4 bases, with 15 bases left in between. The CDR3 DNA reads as TGTGCCAGCAGTCAAGTGGGAGGCTCATACAATGAGCAGTTCTTC. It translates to CASSQVGGSYNEQFF.